This record concerns one T cell receptor beta chain sequence. This clone is a singleton in its sample. There is no known antigen for this receptor. Per-base quality was not reported, and no clone a single base away is much larger than it. TCR beta CDR3 regions were sequenced from DNA using the immunoSEQ Assay. As for the authors' bioinformatics: T cell density was computed as TCR beta template counts normalized to usable DNA estimated by amplifying housekeeping genes. Richness was estimated using the preseqR package, with extrapolation to 400,000 templates for PBMC samples and to 120,000 templates for tissue samples. Clonality was defined by subtracting Pielou's evenness from one. Tissue-enriched TCRs were identified through differential abundance testing performed on productive amino-acid clonotypes, with a minimum total count of 5 and an alpha of 0.1. The Jaccard Index and the Morisita Overlap Index were used to quantify repertoire overlap between compartments. TCR beta CDR3s were clustered by GLIPH together with public tetramer-defined viral CDR3s, and at least three viral sequences plus V-gene enrichment were required for viral motifs. Sourced from immuneACCESS, this table was stored by TCRdb with only in-frame sequences that have V and J called. A share of the clones is absent; for the studies checked, an unresolved V gene accounts for under half, and the remainder has no known explanation. V and J calls plus clone size are reproduced from that table; the DNA served to infer D and trimming. In all, the sample holds nearly 25,000 clones, and about 90% of those were seen once. The top ten clonotypes cover about 5.3% of the sample.

V and J are truncated by 1 base and 1 base respectively, leaving an intervening sequence of 17 bases. The CDR3 numbers 19 residues from cysteine through phenylalanine. Only the CDR3 part of the read is kept: 57 bases, read in frame from the first base. The CDR1 and CDR2 encoded by the germline V gene are LGHNA and YNFKEQ. These data are taken from a study of T cells in localized non-small cell lung cancer (dated by TCRdb to the early 2020s). With regard to the full study: The study examined T cell repertoires in approximately 240 patients with early-stage NSCLC and compared tumors with uninvolved tumor-adjacent lungs. The cohort consisted of roughly 240 treatment-naive NSCLC patients whose localized lung tumors had been resected. The mean age of the NSCLC patients was just over 65 years, with 120 to 150 men and over 100 women.

At diagnosis, tumor, uninvolved tumor-adjacent lung and peripheral blood were collected and then preserved as a mix of FFPE and fresh-frozen material. For TCR repertoire profiling, blood samples were analyzed in the form of peripheral blood mononuclear cells. What the research found in general, with its limitations: Because multi-region tumor sequencing was not done, intratumor heterogeneity could not be ruled out. A median of around 62 of the top 100 tumor clones turned up in the paired uninvolved adjacent lung, and 25 to 35 of those clones also ranked among the top 100 of that same adjacent lung. Uninvolved tumor-adjacent lung showed the highest T cell clonality, higher than tumor, which suggests more focused antigenic responses in the uninvolved tumor-adjacent lung. Since the design was exploratory, TCR variables were selected using unadjusted p-values with no false-discovery rate correction. Higher blood T cell density associated with longer overall survival, while higher adjacent-lung clonality associated with shorter survival.

The rearrangement joined TRBV4-2 to TRBJ2-6; no D segment can be confidently identified. The sample here was peripheral blood, taken before any cancer treatment. The source of this sequence is a male donor aged 60 or older with stage II squamous cell lung carcinoma. The CDR3 loop reads CASSQALGSSGSGANVLTF. Here is the DNA: TGTGCCAGCAGCCAAGCCCTCGGCAGTTCCGGGTCTGGGGCCAACGTCCTGACTTTC.